Listed below are T cell receptor beta chains from one sample, sequenced in a study of human T cells and chemical hapten exposure. TCRdb analysed the RACE reads with MiXCR anew, one entry per CDR3 protein. The profile covers more than 300,000 distinct CDR3 sequences, with 4.5% to 5.5% appearing a single time and about 2.5% taken by the ten largest. Material: whole blood, obtained in connection with sensitization to the hapten diphenylcyclopropenone (DPC). Receptor source: a woman between 50 and 59 years old with alopecia areata. Some clones in this sample may be carry-over from other donors' samples. Each CDR3 is given with its conserved first and last residue. D genes are given only for firm matches. Where a row states a size, it is once, few, many or the class of an expanded clone; other rows omit it.

v_call: TRBV4-2; cdr3_length: 18; j_call: TRBJ2-1; clone_size: many; d_call: .; cdr3_aa: CASSQDSAGAPPYNEQFF; cdr3_nt: TGTGCCAGCAGCCAAGACTCGGCCGGGGCCCCGCCGTACAATGAGCAGTTCTTC
v_call: TRBV10-3; cdr3_length: 18; j_call: TRBJ2-6; clone_size: few; d_call: .; cdr3_aa: CAISEDRPGVSGANVLTF; cdr3_nt: TGTGCCATCAGTGAGGACCGTCCGGGCGTCTCTGGGGCCAACGTCCTGACTTTC
v_call: TRBV20-1; cdr3_length: 12; j_call: TRBJ2-7; clone_size: many; d_call: .; cdr3_aa: CSARGLTYEQYF; cdr3_nt: TGCAGTGCTAGGGGACTTACCTACGAGCAGTACTTC
v_call: TRBV12-3/TRBV12-4; cdr3_length: 16; j_call: TRBJ1-3; clone_size: .; d_call: .; cdr3_aa: CASTWDRGAPGNTIYF; cdr3_nt: TGTGCCAGCACCTGGGACCGGGGAGCTCCTGGAAACACCATATATTTT
v_call: TRBV5-6; cdr3_length: 13; j_call: TRBJ1-2; clone_size: many; d_call: .; cdr3_aa: CASSLTGPSGYTF; cdr3_nt: TGTGCCAGCAGCCTGACGGGACCCTCTGGCTACACCTTC
v_call: TRBV10-3; cdr3_length: 15; j_call: TRBJ2-5; clone_size: many; d_call: TRBD2; cdr3_aa: CAISEGTSGQETQYF; cdr3_nt: TGTGCCATCAGTGAGGGGACTAGCGGCCAGGAGACCCAGTACTTC
v_call: TRBV1; cdr3_length: 15; j_call: TRBJ1-6; clone_size: few; d_call: .; cdr3_aa: CTSSQEGGSVSPLHF; cdr3_nt: TGCACCAGCAGCCAGGAAGGGGGTTCGGTATCACCCCTCCACTTT
v_call: TRBV5-1; cdr3_length: 14; j_call: TRBJ1-2; clone_size: many; d_call: .; cdr3_aa: CASSPPRGDYGYTF; cdr3_nt: TGCGCCAGCAGCCCGCCGCGCGGAGACTATGGCTACACCTTC
v_call: TRBV28; cdr3_length: 13; j_call: TRBJ2-7; clone_size: many; d_call: .; cdr3_aa: CASSTLLDTEQYF; cdr3_nt: TGTGCCAGCAGTACACTTTTGGATACCGAGCAGTACTTC
v_call: TRBV6-1; cdr3_length: 14; j_call: TRBJ2-1; clone_size: few; d_call: TRBD2; cdr3_aa: CASKVGGSYNEQFF; cdr3_nt: TGTGCCAGCAAGGTCGGGGGGTCCTACAATGAGCAGTTCTTC
v_call: TRBV6-2/TRBV6-3; cdr3_length: 13; j_call: TRBJ2-7; clone_size: many; d_call: TRBD1; cdr3_aa: CASSFRRDRGIYF; cdr3_nt: TGTGCCAGCAGTTTCCGCCGGGACAGGGGGATCTACTTC
v_call: TRBV5-1; cdr3_length: 13; j_call: TRBJ2-1; clone_size: .; d_call: .; cdr3_aa: CASSYQGRDEQFF; cdr3_nt: TGCGCCAGCAGCTACCAAGGACGGGATGAGCAGTTCTTC
v_call: TRBV6-2/TRBV6-3; cdr3_length: 16; j_call: TRBJ2-3; clone_size: few; d_call: TRBD2; cdr3_aa: CASSSGTSGDTDTQYF; cdr3_nt: TGTGCCAGCAGTTCCGGGACTAGCGGGGACACAGATACGCAGTATTTT
v_call: TRBV5-1; cdr3_length: 13; j_call: TRBJ2-7; clone_size: many; d_call: TRBD1; cdr3_aa: CASSEGQYYEQYF; cdr3_nt: TGCGCCAGCAGCGAGGGACAGTACTACGAGCAGTACTTC
v_call: TRBV7-6; cdr3_length: 12; j_call: TRBJ1-1; clone_size: many; d_call: TRBD1; cdr3_aa: CASSPTGSEAFF; cdr3_nt: TGTGCCAGCAGCCCGACAGGGTCTGAAGCTTTCTTT
v_call: TRBV5-1; cdr3_length: 17; j_call: TRBJ1-4; clone_size: few; d_call: TRBD1; cdr3_aa: CASSLGGQFDGREKLFF; cdr3_nt: TGCGCCAGCAGCTTGGGGGGACAGTTCGATGGACGAGAAAAACTGTTTTTT
v_call: TRBV25-1; cdr3_length: 13; j_call: TRBJ2-7; clone_size: .; d_call: TRBD2; cdr3_aa: CATRNSGSYEQYF; cdr3_nt: TGTGCCACCCGAAATAGCGGGAGCTACGAGCAGTACTTC
v_call: TRBV13; cdr3_length: 12; j_call: TRBJ1-1; clone_size: .; d_call: .; cdr3_aa: CAPTAAGAEAFF; cdr3_nt: TGTGCCCCCACCGCGGCGGGCGCTGAAGCTTTCTTT
v_call: TRBV13; cdr3_length: 13; j_call: TRBJ2-5; clone_size: many; d_call: .; cdr3_aa: CASRLQPQETQYF; cdr3_nt: TGTGCCAGCAGACTACAACCCCAAGAGACCCAGTACTTC
v_call: TRBV27; cdr3_length: 14; j_call: TRBJ1-4; clone_size: .; d_call: .; cdr3_aa: CASRGRPRQEKLFF; cdr3_nt: TGTGCCAGCAGGGGACGTCCCCGACAAGAAAAACTGTTTTTT
v_call: TRBV25-1; cdr3_length: 13; j_call: TRBJ2-7; clone_size: many; d_call: .; cdr3_aa: CASSEYGGFEQYF; cdr3_nt: TGTGCCAGCAGTGAATATGGGGGTTTCGAGCAGTACTTC
v_call: TRBV13; cdr3_length: 12; j_call: TRBJ2-7; clone_size: many; d_call: .; cdr3_aa: CASSLTPGEQYF; cdr3_nt: TGTGCCAGCAGCTTAACGCCTGGGGAGCAGTACTTC
v_call: TRBV30; cdr3_length: 13; j_call: TRBJ1-5; clone_size: .; d_call: .; cdr3_aa: CAWSATDYQPQHF; cdr3_nt: TGTGCCTGGAGTGCGACAGACTATCAGCCCCAGCATTTT
v_call: TRBV2; cdr3_length: 12; j_call: TRBJ1-1; clone_size: many; d_call: TRBD1; cdr3_aa: CASRDRGTEAFF; cdr3_nt: TGTGCCAGCAGGGACAGGGGCACTGAAGCTTTCTTT